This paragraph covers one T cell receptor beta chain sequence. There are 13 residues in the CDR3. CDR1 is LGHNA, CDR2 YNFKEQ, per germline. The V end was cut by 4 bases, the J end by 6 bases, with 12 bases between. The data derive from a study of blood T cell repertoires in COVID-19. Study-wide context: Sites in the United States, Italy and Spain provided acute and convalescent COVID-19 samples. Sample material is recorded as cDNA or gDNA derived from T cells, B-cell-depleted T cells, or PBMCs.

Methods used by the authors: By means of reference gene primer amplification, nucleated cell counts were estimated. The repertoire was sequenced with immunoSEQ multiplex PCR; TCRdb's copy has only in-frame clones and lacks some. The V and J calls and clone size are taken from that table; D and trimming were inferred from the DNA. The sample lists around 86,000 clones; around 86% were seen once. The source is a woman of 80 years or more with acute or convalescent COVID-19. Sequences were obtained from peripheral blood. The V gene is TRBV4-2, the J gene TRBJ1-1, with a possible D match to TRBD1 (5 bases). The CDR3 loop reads CASSLRQSSEAFF. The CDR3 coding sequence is TGTGCCAGCAGCCTACGACAGTCCTCTGAAGCTTTCTTT.